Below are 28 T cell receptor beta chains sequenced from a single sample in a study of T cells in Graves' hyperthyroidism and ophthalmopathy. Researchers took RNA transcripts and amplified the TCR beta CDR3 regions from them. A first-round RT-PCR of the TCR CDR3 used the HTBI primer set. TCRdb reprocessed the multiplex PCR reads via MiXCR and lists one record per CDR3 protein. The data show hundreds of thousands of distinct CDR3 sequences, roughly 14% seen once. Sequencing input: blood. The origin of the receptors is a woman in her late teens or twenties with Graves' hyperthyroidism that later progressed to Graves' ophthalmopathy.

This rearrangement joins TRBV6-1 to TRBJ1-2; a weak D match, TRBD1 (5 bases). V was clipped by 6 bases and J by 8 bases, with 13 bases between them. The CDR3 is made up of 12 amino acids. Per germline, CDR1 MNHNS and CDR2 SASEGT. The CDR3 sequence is CASSRGTGGYTF. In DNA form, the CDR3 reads TGTGCCAGCAGCCGCGGGACGGGGGGCTACACCTTC.

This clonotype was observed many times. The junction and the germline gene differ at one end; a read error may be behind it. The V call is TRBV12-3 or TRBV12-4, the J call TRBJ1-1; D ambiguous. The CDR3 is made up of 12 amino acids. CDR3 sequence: CASSLGRTEAFF. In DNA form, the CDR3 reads TGTGCCAGCAGCTTAGGTCGGACGGAAGCTTTCTTT.

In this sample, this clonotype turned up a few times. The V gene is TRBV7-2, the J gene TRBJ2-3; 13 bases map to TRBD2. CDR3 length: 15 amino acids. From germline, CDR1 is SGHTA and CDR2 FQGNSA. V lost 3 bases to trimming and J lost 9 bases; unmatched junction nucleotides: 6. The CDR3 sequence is CASSFELAGGGTQYF. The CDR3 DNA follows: TGTGCCAGCAGCTTCGAACTAGCGGGAGGGGGGACGCAGTATTTT.

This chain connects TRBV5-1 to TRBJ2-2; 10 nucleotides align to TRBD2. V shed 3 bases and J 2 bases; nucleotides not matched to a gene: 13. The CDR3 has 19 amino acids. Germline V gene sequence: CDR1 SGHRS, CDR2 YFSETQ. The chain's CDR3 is CASSYPPFSGRANTGELFF. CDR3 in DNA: TGCGCCAGCAGCTACCCACCCTTCAGCGGGAGGGCCAACACCGGGGAGCTGTTTTTT.

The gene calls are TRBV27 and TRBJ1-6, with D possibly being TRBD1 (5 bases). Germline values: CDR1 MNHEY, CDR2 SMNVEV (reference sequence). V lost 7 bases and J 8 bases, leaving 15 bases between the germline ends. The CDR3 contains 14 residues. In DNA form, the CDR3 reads TGTGCCAGCAAGGGCAGGGCCCCTGATTCACCCCTCCACTTT. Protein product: CASKGRAPDSPLHF.

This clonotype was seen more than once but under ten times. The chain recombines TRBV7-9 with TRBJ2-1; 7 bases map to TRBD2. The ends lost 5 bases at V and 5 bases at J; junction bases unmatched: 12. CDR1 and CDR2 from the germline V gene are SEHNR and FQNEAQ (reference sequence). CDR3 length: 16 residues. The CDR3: CASSPYGGVGNNEQFF. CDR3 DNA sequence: TGTGCCAGCAGCCCCTATGGGGGGGTCGGGAACAATGAGCAGTTCTTC.

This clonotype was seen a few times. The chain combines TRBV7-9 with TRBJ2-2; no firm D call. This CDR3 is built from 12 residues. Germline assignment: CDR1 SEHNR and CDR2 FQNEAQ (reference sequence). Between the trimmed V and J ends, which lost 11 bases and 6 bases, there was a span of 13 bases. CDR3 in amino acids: CAGVALAGELFF. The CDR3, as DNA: TGTGCCGGAGTCGCGTTGGCCGGGGAGCTGTTTTTT.

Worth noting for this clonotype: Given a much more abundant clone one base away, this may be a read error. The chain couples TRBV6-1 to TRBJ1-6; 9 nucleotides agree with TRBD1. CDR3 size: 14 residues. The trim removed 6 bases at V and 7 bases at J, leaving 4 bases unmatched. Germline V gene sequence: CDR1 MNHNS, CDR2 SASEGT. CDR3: CASRPTGGNSPLHF. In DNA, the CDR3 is TGTGCCAGCAGACCGACAGGGGGGAATTCACCCCTCCACTTT.

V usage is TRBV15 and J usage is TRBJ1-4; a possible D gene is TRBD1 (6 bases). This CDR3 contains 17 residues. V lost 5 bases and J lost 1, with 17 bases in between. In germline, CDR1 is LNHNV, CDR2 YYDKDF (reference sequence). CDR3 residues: CATSPAWGAVTNEKLFF. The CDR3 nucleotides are TGTGCCACCAGCCCCGCCTGGGGGGCTGTAACTAATGAAAAACTGTTTTTT.

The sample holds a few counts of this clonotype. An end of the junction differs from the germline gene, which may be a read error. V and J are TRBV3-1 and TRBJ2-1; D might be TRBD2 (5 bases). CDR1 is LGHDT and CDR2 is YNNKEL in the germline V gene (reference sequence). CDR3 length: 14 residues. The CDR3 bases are TGTGCCAGCAGCTTAGAAGCGGCTTACAGTGAGCAGTTCTTC. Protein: CASSLEAAYSEQFF.

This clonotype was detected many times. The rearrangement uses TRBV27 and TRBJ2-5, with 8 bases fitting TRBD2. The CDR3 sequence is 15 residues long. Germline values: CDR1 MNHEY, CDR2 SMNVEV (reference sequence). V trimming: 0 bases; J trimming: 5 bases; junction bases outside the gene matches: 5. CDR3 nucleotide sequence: TGTGCCAGCAGTTTATCAGAGCGGGAGTGGGAGACCCAGTACTTC. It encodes CASSLSEREWETQYF.

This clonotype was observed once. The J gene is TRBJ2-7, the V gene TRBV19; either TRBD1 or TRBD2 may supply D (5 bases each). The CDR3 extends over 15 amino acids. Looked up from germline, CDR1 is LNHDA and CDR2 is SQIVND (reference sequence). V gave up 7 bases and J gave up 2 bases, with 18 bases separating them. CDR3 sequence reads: CASTFGTAATYEQYF. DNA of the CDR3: TGTGCCAGTACCTTTGGGACGGCGGCGACCTACGAGCAGTACTTC.

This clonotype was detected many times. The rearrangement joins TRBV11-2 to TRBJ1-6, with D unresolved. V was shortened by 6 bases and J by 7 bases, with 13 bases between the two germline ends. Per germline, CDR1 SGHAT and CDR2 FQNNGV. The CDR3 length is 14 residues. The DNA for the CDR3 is TGTGCCAGCAGTCCGATCGGGCTGAATTCACCCCTCCACTTT. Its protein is CASSPIGLNSPLHF.

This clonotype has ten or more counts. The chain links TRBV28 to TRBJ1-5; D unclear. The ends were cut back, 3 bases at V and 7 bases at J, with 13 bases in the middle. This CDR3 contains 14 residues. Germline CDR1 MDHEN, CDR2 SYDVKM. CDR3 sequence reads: CASSLSGEGQPQHF. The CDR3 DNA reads TGTGCCAGCAGTTTGTCCGGCGAGGGCCAGCCCCAGCATTTT.

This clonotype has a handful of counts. CDR3 sequence reads: CASSLPGEYNEQFF. Written as DNA, the CDR3 is TGTGCCAGCAGTTTGCCGGGAGAGTACAATGAGCAGTTCTTC. The V and J genes are TRBV12-3 or TRBV12-4 and TRBJ2-1; TRBD2 is a possible D gene (6 bases). This CDR3 region has 14 residues. V lost 3 bases to trimming and J lost 4 bases, with 10 bases between them.

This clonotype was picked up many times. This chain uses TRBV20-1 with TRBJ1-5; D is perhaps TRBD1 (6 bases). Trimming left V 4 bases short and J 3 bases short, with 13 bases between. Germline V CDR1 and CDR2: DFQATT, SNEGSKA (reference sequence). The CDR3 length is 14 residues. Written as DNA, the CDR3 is TGCAGTGCTACAATGGGGGGGCTCAATCAGCCCCAGCATTTT. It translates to CSATMGGLNQPQHF.

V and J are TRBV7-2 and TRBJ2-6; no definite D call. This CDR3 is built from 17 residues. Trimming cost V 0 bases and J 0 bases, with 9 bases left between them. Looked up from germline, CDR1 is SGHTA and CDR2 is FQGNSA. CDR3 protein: CASSLASGSSGANVLTF. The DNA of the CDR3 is TGTGCCAGCAGCTTAGCCTCAGGTAGCTCTGGGGCCAACGTCCTGACTTTC.

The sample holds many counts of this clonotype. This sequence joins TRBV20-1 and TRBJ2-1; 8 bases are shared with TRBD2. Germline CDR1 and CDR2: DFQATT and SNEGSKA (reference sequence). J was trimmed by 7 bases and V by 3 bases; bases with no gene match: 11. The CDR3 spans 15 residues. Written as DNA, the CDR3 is TGCAGTGCTAGCTGGTCCGGGACTAGTTATAATGAGCAGTTCTTC. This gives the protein CSASWSGTSYNEQFF.

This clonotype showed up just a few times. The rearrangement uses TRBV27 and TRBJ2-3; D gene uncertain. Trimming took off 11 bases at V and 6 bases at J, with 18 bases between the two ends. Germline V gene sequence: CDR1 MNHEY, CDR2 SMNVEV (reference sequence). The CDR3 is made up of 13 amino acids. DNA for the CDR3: TGTGCCGGCTCCTCCCCCCGGTACGATACGCAGTATTTT. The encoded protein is CAGSSPRYDTQYF.

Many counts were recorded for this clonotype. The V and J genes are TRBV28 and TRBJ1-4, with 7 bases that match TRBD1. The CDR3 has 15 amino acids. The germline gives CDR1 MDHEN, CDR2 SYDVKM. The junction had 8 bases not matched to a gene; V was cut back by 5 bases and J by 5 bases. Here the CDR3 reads CASSLNRGFNEKLFF. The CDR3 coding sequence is TGTGCCAGCAGTCTAAACAGGGGTTTCAATGAAAAACTGTTTTTT.

The CDR3 sequence is CASSQVSSGRARADTQYF. CDR3 DNA: TGTGCCAGCAGCCAAGTGTCTAGCGGGAGGGCCCGGGCAGATACGCAGTATTTT. V and J are TRBV7-2 and TRBJ2-3; 12 bases agree with TRBD2. The CDR3 sequence is 18 residues long. The germline gives CDR1 SGHTA, CDR2 FQGNSA. With V trimmed by 5 bases and J by 4 bases, 13 bases remained unmatched.

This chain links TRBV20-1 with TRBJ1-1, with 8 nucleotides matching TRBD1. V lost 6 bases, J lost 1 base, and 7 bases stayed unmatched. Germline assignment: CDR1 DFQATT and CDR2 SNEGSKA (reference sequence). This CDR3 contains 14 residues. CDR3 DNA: TGCAGTGCACGACAGGGGCTGGGGAACACTGAAGCTTTCTTT. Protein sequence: CSARQGLGNTEAFF.

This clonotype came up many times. CDR3 amino acids: CASSLGQAYNTEAFF. CDR3 nucleotide sequence: TGTGCCAGCAGTTTAGGCCAGGCCTACAACACTGAAGCTTTCTTT. The J gene is TRBJ1-1, the V gene TRBV12-3 or TRBV12-4; D call uncertain. CDR3 size: 15 residues. V dropped 1 base and J dropped 2 bases, with 11 bases sitting between them.

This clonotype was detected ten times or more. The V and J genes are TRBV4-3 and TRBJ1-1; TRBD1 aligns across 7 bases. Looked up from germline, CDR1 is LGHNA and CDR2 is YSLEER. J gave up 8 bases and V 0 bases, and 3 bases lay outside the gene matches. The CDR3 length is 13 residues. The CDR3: CASSQDGRGEAFF. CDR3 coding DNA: TGCGCCAGCAGCCAAGATGGCAGGGGGGAAGCTTTCTTT.

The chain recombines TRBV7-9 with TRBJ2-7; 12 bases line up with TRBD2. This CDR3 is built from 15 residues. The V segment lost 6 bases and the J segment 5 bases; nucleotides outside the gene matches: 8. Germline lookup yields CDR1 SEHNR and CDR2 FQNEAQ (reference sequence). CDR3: CASSSSGRAGDEQYF. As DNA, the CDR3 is TGTGCCAGCAGTTCTAGCGGGAGGGCCGGCGACGAGCAGTACTTC. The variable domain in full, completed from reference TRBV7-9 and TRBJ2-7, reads DTGVSQNPRHKITKRGQNVTFRCDPISEHNRLYWYRQTLGQGPEFLTYFQNEAQLEKSRLLSDRFSAERPKGSFSTLEIQRTEQGDSAMYLCASSSSGRAGDEQYFGPGTRLTVT.

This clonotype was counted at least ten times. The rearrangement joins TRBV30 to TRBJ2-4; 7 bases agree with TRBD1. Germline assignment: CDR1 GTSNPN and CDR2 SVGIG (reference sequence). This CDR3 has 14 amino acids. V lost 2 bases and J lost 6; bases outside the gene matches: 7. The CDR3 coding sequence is TGTGCCTGGAGTCCGGTAGGGGGCAGAAACATTCAGTACTTC. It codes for CAWSPVGGRNIQYF.

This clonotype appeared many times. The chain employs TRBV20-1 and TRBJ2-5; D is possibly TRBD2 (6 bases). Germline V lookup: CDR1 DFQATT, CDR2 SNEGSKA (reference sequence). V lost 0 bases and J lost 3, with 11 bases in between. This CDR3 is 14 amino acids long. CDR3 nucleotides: TGCAGTGCTAGAGATGGGGGGAGTGAAGAGACCCAGTACTTC. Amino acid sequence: CSARDGGSEETQYF.

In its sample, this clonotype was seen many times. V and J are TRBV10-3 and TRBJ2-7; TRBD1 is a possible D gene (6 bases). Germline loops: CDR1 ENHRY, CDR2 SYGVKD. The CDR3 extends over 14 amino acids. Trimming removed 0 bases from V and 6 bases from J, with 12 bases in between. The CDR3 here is CAISESVGGLEQYF. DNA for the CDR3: TGTGCCATCAGTGAGTCCGTAGGGGGTCTCGAGCAGTACTTC.